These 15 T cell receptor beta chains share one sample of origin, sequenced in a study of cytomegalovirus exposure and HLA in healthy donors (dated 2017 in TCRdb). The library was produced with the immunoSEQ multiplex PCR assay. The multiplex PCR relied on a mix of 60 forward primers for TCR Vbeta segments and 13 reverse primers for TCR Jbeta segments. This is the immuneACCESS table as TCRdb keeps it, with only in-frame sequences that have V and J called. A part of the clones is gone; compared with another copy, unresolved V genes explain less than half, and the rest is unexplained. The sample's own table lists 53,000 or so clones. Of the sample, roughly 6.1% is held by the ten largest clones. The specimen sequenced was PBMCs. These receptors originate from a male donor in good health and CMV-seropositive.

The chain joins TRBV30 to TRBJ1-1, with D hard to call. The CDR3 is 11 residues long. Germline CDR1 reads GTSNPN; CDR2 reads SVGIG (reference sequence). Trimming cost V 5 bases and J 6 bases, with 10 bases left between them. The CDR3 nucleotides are TGTGCCTGGCATTCTATTCCTGAAGCTTTCTTT. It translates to CAWHSIPEAFF.

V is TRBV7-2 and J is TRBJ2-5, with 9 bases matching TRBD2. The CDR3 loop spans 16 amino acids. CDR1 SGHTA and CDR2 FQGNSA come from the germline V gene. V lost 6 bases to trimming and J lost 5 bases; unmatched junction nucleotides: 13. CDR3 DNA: TGTGCCAGCAGGAAGGGACTAGCCGGGGGAGGGGAGACCCAGTACTTC. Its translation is CASRKGLAGGGETQYF.

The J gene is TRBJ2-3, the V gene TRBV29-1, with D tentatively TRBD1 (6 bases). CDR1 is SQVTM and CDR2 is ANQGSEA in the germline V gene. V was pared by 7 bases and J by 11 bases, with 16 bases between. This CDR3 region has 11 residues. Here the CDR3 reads CSAQGPDEQYF. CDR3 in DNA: TGCAGCGCCCAGGGGCCTGATGAGCAGTATTTT.

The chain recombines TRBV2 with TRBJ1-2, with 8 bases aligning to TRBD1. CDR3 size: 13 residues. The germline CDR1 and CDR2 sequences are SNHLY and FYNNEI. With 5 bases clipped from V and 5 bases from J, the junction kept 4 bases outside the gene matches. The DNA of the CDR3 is TGTGCCAGCAGTAGGACAGGGTCGTATGGCTACACCTTC. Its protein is CASSRTGSYGYTF.

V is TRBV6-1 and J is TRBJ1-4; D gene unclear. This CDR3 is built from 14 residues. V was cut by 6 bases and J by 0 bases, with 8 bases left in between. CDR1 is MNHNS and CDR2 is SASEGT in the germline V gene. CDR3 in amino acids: CASSLFTTNEKLFF. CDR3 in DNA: TGTGCCAGCAGCCTGTTTACAACTAATGAAAAACTGTTTTTT.

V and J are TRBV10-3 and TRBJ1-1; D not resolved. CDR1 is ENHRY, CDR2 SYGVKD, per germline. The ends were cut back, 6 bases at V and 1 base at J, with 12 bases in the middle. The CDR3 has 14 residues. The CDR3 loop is CAIRGDTSNTEAFF. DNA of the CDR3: TGTGCCATCAGGGGAGACACATCGAACACTGAAGCTTTCTTT.

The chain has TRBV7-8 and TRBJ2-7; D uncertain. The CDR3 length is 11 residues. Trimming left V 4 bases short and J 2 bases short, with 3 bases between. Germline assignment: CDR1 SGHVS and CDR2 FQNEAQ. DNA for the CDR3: TGTGCCAGCAGCTCAACCTACGAGCAGTACTTC. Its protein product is CASSSTYEQYF. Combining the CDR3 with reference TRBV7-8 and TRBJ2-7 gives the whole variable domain GAGVSQSPRYKVAKRGQDVALRCDPISGHVSLFWYQQALGQGPEFLTYFQNEAQLDKSGLPSDRFFAERPEGSVSTLKIQRTQQEDSAVYLCASSSTYEQYFGPGTRLTVT.

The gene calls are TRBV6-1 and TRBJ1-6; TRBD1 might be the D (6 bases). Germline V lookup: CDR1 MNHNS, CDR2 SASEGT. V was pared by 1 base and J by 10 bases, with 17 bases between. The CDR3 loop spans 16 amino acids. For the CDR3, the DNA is TGTGCCAGCAGTGAAGGACGCTCAGGGGTAAGCTCACCCCTCCACTTT. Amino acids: CASSEGRSGVSSPLHF.

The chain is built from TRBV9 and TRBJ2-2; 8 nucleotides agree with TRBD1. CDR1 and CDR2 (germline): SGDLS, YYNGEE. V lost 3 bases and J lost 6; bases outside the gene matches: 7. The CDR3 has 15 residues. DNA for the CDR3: TGTGCCAGCAGCGAGACAGGGGCCCTGGCCGGGGAGCTGTTTTTT. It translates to CASSETGALAGELFF.

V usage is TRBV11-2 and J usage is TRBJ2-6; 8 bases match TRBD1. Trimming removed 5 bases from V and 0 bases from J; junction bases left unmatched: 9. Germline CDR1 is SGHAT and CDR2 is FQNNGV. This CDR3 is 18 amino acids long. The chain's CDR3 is CASSQNRGESSGANVLTF. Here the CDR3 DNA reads TGTGCCAGCAGCCAGAACAGGGGGGAGAGCTCTGGGGCCAACGTCCTGACTTTC.

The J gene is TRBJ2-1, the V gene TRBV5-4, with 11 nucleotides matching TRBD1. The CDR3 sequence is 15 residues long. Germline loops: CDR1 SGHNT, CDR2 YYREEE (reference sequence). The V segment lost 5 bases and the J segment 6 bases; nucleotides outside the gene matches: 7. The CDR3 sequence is CASSFGTGGANEQFF. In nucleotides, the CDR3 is TGTGCCAGCAGTTTCGGGACAGGGGGGGCCAATGAGCAGTTCTTC. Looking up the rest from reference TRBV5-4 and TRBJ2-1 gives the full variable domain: ETGVTQSPTHLIKTRGQQVTLRCSSQSGHNTVSWYQQALGQGPQFIFQYYREEENGRGNFPPRFSGLQFPNYSSELNVNALELDDSALYLCASSFGTGGANEQFFGPGTRLTVL.

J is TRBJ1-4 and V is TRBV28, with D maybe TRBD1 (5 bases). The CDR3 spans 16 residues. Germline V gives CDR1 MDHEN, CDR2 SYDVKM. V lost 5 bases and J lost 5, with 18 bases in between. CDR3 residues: CASSAPRSGGNEKLFF. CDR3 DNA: TGTGCCAGCAGTGCCCCCCGATCGGGGGGAAATGAAAAACTGTTTTTT.

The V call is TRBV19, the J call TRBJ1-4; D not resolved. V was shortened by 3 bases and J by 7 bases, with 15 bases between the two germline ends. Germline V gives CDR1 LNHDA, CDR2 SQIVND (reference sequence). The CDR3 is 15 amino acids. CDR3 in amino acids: CASSMMVGSGEKLFF. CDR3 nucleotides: TGTGCCAGTAGTATGATGGTCGGGAGTGGTGAAAAACTGTTTTTT.

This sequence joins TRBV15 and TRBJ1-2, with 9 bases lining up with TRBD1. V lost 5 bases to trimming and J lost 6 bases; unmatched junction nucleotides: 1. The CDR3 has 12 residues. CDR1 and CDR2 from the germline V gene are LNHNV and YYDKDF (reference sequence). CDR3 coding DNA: TGTGCCACCAGCCGGACAGGGGATGGCTACACCTTC. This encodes CATSRTGDGYTF. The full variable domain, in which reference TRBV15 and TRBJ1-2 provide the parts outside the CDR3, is DAMVIQNPRYQVTQFGKPVTLSCSQTLNHNVMYWYQQKSSQAPKLLFHYYDKDFNNEADTPDNFQSRRPNTSFCFLDIRSPGLGDTAMYLCATSRTGDGYTFGSGTRLTVV.

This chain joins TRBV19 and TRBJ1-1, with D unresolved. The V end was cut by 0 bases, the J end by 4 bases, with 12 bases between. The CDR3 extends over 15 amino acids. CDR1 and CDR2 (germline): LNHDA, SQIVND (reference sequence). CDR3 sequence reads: CASSIDGRGRTEAFF. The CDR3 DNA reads TGTGCCAGTAGTATAGATGGACGGGGTCGCACTGAAGCTTTCTTT.